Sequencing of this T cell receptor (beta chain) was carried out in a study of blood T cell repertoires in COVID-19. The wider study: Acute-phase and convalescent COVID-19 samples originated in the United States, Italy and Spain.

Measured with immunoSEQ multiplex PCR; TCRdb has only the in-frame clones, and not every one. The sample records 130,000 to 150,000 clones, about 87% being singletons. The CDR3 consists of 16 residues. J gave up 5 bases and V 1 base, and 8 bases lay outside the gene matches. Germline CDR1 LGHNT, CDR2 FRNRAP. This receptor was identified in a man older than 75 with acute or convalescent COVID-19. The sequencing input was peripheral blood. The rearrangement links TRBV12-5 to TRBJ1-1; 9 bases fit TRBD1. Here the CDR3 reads CASGLALGQGTTEAFF. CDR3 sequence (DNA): TGTGCTAGTGGTTTGGCCTTGGGACAGGGAACAACTGAAGCTTTCTTT.